This TCR beta chain was recorded in a study of T cells after yellow fever vaccination. This CDR3 is built from 17 residues. V dropped 4 bases and J dropped 2 bases, with 18 bases sitting between them. Per germline, CDR1 LGHNA and CDR2 YNFKEQ. Findings of the study overall: Post-booster reappearance was seen for most primary-vaccination clones (roughly 97% CD4, around 90% CD8). Relatively few clonotypes were ones that appeared in both CD4 and CD8 compartments. FACS-sorted repertoires could harbor abundant contaminating bulk-population clonotypes.

This clonotype was seen a few times. Its target is not known. The authors made TCR cDNA by 5'RACE template switching, adding a universal primer site and UMIs. TCRdb reanalysed the 5' RACE reads using MiXCR and keeps one entry per CDR3 protein. The sample lists about 350,000 distinct CDR3 sequences; around 8.1% were seen once. The sequence was obtained from a man aged 18-30 years who received the YFV17D yellow fever vaccine. This sequence joins TRBV4-2 and TRBJ2-1, with D perhaps being TRBD1 or TRBD2 (6 bases each). The specimen comprised PBMCs, sampled roughly 45 days after the first yellow fever vaccination. Written as DNA, the CDR3 is TGTGCCAGCAGCCTGAGGGGGGCGACAGCAGCCTACAATGAGCAGTTCTTC. Its translation: CASSLRGATAAYNEQFF.